These 10 T cell receptor beta chains were all obtained from the same sample, sequenced in a study of blood T cell repertoires in COVID-19. This table comes from immunoSEQ multiplex PCR, and its TCRdb copy is limited to in-frame clones, with some not included. The sample has 170,000 or so clones; around 87% are singletons. Sequenced sample: peripheral blood. The source of these receptors is a man in his forties or fifties with active or convalescent COVID-19.

The rearrangement uses TRBV30 and TRBJ2-6, with TRBD2 matching over 11 bases. J was trimmed by 0 bases and V by 1 base; bases with no gene match: 2. Germline values: CDR1 GTSNPN, CDR2 SVGIG (reference sequence). The CDR3 runs 17 residues. CDR3 sequence reads: CAWSGLAGYSGANVLTF. In nucleotides, the CDR3 is TGTGCCTGGAGTGGACTAGCGGGGTACTCTGGGGCCAACGTCCTGACTTTC.

This chain links TRBV4-3 with TRBJ2-2; no firm D call. The V and J ends lost 0 bases and 5 bases respectively, with 10 bases between them. The CDR3 consists of 15 residues. Per germline, CDR1 LGHNA and CDR2 YSLEER. For the CDR3, the DNA is TGCGCCAGCAGCCAAGATGGGTACAGAACCGGGGAGCTGTTTTTT. The encoded protein is CASSQDGYRTGELFF.

The chain couples TRBV19 to TRBJ2-3; a weak D match, TRBD2 (7 bases). Between the trimmed V and J ends, which lost 7 bases and 5 bases, there was a span of 22 bases. The CDR3 length is 16 residues. Germline CDR1 is LNHDA and CDR2 is SQIVND (reference sequence). CDR3 sequence reads: CASNRRRGGLGDTQYF. The CDR3 DNA sequence: TGTGCCAGTAACCGGCGAAGGGGGGGCTTGGGAGATACGCAGTATTTT.

The CDR3 region has the DNA TGTGCCAGTAGAAAGACAGGGCCCAACCAAGAGACCCAGTACTTC. Translated, it gives CASRKTGPNQETQYF. The rearrangement uses TRBV19 and TRBJ2-5, with 7 bases lining up with TRBD1. V trimming: 6 bases; J trimming: 0 bases; junction bases outside the gene matches: 7. Germline CDR1 is LNHDA and CDR2 is SQIVND (reference sequence). This CDR3 is 15 amino acids long.

This sequence joins TRBV4-1 and TRBJ2-1; 9 bases are a match to TRBD2. This CDR3 is 13 amino acids long. Germline V gene lookup returns CDR1 MGHRA and CDR2 YSYEKL. The V gene end was trimmed by 3 bases and the J gene end by 9 bases; junction bases not matched to a gene: 3. The CDR3 region has the DNA TGCGCCAGCAGCCAGGGGACTAGCACTGAGCAGTTCTTC. Translated: CASSQGTSTEQFF.

The chain couples TRBV6-6 to TRBJ1-5, with D tentatively TRBD1 (6 bases). The length of the CDR3 is 15 residues. V lost 6 bases, J lost 4 bases, and 16 bases lay in between. CDR1 is MNHNY and CDR2 is SVGAGI in the germline V gene (reference sequence). The CDR3 DNA reads TGTGCCAGCAGCGATCCGGGGGGGGCAAATCAGCCCCAGCATTTT. It is translated as CASSDPGGANQPQHF.

The chain uses TRBV19 and TRBJ1-5; 10 nucleotides match TRBD1. This CDR3 has 18 amino acids. Germline V gene sequence: CDR1 LNHDA, CDR2 SQIVND (reference sequence). V lost 5 bases and J lost 2; bases outside the gene matches: 12. CDR3 nucleotides: TGTGCCAGTAGTCTTTGGGACAGGGGTTATATTGGCAATCAGCCCCAGCATTTT. Residues: CASSLWDRGYIGNQPQHF. Full variable domain (outside the CDR3, taken from reference TRBV19 and TRBJ1-5): DGGITQSPKYLFRKEGQNVTLSCEQNLNHDAMYWYRQDPGQGLRLIYYSQIVNDFQKGDIAEGYSVSREKKESFPLTVTSAQKNPTAFYLCASSLWDRGYIGNQPQHFGDGTRLSIL.

This clone showed up just once. The gene calls are TRBV7-2 and TRBJ1-2; D unresolved. Germline lookup yields CDR1 SGHTA and CDR2 FQGNSA. The CDR3 has 13 amino acids. Trimming pared 0 bases from V and 7 bases from J, leaving 9 bases between. The CDR3 reads CASSLAQEAGYTF. DNA for the CDR3: TGTGCCAGCAGCTTAGCGCAGGAAGCTGGCTACACCTTC.

The chain employs TRBV5-4 and TRBJ1-2, with D perhaps TRBD1 (5 bases). The CDR3 consists of 14 residues. The ends were cut back, 0 bases at V and 4 bases at J, with 10 bases in the middle. From germline, CDR1 is SGHNT and CDR2 YYREEE (reference sequence). CDR3 loop: CASSLAGVSYGYTF. DNA of the CDR3: TGTGCCAGCAGCTTGGCGGGGGTAAGCTATGGCTACACCTTC.

The gene calls are TRBV3-1 (or the pseudogene TRBV3-2) and TRBJ1-5; D uncertain. Trimming removed 0 bases from V and 3 bases from J, with 3 bases in between. The CDR3 has 13 residues. The germline CDR1 and CDR2 sequences are LGHDT and YNNKEL (reference sequence). The CDR3 loop is CASSQDVNQPQHF. The CDR3 coding sequence is TGTGCCAGCAGCCAAGACGTCAATCAGCCCCAGCATTTT.